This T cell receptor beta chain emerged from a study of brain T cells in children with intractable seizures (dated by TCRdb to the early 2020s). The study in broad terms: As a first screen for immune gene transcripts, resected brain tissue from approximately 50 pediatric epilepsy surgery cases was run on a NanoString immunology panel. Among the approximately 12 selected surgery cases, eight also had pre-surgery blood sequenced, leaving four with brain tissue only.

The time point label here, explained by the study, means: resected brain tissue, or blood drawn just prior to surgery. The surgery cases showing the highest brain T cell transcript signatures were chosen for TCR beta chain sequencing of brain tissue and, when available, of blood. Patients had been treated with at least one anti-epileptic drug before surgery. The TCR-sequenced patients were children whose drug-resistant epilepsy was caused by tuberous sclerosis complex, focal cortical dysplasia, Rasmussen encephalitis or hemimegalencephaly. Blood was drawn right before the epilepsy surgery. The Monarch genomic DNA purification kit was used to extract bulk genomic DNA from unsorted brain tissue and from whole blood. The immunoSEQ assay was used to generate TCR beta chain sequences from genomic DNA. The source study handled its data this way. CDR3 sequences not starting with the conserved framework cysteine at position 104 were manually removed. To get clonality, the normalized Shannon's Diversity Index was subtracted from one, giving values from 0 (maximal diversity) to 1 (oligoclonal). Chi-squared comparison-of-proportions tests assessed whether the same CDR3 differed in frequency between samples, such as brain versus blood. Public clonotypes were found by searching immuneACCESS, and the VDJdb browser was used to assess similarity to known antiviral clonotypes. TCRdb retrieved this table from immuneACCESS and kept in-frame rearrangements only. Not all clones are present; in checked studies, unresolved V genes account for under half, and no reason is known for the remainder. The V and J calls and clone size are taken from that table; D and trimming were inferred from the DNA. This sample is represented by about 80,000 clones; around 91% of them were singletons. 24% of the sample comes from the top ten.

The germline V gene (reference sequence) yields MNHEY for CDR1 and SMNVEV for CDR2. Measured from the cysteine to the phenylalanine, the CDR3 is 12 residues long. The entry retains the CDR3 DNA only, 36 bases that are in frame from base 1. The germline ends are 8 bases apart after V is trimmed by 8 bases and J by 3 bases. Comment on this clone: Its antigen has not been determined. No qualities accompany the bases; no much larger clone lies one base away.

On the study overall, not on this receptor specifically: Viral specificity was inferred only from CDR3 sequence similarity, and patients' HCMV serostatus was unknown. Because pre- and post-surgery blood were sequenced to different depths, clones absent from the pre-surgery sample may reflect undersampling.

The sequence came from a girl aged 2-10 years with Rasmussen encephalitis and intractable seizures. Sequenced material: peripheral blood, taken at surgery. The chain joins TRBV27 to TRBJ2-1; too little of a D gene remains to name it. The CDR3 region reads CASGFGYNEQFF. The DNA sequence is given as TGTGCCAGCGGGTTTGGCTACAATGAGCAGTTCTTC.